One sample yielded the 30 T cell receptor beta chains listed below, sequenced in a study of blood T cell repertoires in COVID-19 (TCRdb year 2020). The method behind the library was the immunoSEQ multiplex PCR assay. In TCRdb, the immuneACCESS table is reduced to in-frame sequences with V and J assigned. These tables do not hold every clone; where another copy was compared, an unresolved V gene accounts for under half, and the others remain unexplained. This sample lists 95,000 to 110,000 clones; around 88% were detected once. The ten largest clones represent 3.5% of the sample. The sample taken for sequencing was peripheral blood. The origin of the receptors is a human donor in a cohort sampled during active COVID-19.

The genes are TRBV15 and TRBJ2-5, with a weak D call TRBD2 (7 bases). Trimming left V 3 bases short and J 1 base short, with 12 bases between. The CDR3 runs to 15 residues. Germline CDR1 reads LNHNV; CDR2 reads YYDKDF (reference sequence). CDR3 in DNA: TGTGCCACCAGCAGGGGGGGCGGGGGCCAAGAGACCCAGTACTTC. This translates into CATSRGGGGQETQYF.

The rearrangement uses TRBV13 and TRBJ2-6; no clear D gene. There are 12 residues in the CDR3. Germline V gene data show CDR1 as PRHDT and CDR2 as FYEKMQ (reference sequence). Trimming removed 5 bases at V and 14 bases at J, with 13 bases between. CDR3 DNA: TGTGCCAGCAGCCAGGCAACTCCACTCCTGACTTTC. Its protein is CASSQATPLLTF.

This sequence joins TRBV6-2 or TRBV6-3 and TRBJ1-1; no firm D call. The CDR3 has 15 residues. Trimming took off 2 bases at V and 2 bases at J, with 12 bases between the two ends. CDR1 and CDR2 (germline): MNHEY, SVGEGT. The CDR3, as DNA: TGTGCCAGCAGTTACCCCCCACGGGGAAACACTGAAGCTTTCTTT. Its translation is CASSYPPRGNTEAFF.

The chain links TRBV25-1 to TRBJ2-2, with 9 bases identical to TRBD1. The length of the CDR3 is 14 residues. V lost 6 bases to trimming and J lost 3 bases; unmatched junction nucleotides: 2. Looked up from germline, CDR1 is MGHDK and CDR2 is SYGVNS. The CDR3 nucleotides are TGTGCCAGCAGAGGACAGGGGTACACCGGGGAGCTGTTTTTT. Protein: CASRGQGYTGELFF. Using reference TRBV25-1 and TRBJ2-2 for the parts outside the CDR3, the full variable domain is EADIYQTPRYLVIGTGKKITLECSQTMGHDKMYWYQQDPGMELHLIHYSYGVNSTEKGDLSSESTVSRIRTEHFPLTLESARPSHTSQYLCASRGQGYTGELFFGEGSRLTVL.

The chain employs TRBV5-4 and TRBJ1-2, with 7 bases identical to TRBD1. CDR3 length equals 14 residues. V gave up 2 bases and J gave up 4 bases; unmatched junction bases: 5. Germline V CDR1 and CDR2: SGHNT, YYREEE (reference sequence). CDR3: CASSFEQGLYGYTF. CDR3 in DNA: TGTGCCAGCAGCTTTGAACAGGGGCTCTATGGCTACACCTTC.

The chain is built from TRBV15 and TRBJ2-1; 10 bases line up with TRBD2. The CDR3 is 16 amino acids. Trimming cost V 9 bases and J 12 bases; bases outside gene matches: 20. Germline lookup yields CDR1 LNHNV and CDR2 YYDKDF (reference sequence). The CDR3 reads CATTPRGLAEPYGQFF. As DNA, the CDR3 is TGTGCCACTACCCCGAGAGGACTAGCGGAACCTTATGGGCAGTTCTTC.

CDR3 loop: CASSLVSNYGYTF. The CDR3 coding sequence is TGCGCCAGCAGCTTGGTCAGTAACTATGGCTACACCTTC. This chain uses TRBV5-1 with TRBJ1-2; no clear D gene. V lost 0 bases, J lost 1 base, and 4 bases lay in between. The CDR3 covers 13 residues. Germline V gene lookup returns CDR1 SGHRS and CDR2 YFSETQ.

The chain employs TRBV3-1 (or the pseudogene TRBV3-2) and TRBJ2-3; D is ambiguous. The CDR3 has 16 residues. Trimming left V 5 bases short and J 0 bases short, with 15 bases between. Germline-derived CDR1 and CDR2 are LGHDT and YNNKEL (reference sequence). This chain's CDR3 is CASSYNVISSTDTQYF. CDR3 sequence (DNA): TGTGCCAGCAGCTACAACGTCATCTCGAGCACAGATACGCAGTATTTT.

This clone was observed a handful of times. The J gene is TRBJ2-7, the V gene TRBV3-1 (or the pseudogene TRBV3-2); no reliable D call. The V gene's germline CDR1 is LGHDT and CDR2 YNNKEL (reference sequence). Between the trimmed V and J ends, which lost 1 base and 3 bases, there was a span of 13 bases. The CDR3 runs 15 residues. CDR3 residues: CASSQAVGSIYEQYF. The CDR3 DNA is TGTGCCAGCAGCCAAGCTGTCGGGTCAATCTACGAGCAGTACTTC.

The CDR3 sequence: CASSWRTSTLNEQFF. CDR3 in DNA: TGTGCCAGCAGTTGGAGGACTAGTACGCTCAATGAGCAGTTCTTC. The genes are TRBV27 and TRBJ2-1, with 7 bases lining up with TRBD2. CDR3 length: 15 residues. Germline V gives CDR1 MNHEY, CDR2 SMNVEV (reference sequence). The trim removed 4 bases at V and 6 bases at J, leaving 9 bases unmatched.

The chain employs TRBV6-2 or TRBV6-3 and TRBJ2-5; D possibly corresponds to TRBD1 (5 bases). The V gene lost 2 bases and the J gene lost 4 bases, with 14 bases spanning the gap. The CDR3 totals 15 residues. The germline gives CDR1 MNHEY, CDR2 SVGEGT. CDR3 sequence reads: CASSYNRLPRETQYF. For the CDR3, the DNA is TGTGCCAGCAGTTACAACAGGCTTCCAAGAGAGACCCAGTACTTC.

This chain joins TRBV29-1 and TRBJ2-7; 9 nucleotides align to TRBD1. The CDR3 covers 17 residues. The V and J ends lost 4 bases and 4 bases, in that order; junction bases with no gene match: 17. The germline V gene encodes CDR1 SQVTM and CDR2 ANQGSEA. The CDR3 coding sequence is TGCAGCGTTGGGGTAAATTATCACACAGGGGGCAGATACGAGCAGTACTTC. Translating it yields CSVGVNYHTGGRYEQYF.

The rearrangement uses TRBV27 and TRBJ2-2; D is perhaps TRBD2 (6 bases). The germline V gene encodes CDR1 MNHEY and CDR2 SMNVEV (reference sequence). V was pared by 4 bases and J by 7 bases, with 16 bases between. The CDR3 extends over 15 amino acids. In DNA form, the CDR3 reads TGTGCCAGCAGTTCCCTCGGCGGGACTGGCGGGGAGCTGTTTTTT. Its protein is CASSSLGGTGGELFF.

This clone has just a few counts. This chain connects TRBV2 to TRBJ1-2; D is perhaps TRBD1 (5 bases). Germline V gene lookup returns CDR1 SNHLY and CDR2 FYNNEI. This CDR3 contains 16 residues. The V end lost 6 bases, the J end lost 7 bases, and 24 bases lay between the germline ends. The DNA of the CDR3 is TGTGCCAGCAGCGGAAAATCAGGGTCACGGTTAGGTGGCTACACCTTC. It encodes CASSGKSGSRLGGYTF.

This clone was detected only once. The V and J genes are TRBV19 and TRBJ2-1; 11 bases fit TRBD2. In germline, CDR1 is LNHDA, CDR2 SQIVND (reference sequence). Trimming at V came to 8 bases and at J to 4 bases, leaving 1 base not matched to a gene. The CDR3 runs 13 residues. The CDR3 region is CASASGGYNEQFF. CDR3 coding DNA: TGTGCCAGTGCTAGCGGGGGGTACAATGAGCAGTTCTTC.

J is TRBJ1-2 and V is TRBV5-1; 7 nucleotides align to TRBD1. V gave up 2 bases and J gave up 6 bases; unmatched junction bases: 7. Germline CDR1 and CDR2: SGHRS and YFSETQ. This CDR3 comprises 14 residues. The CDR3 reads CASSFQTGMDGYTF. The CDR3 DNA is TGCGCCAGCAGCTTTCAGACAGGGATGGATGGCTACACCTTC.

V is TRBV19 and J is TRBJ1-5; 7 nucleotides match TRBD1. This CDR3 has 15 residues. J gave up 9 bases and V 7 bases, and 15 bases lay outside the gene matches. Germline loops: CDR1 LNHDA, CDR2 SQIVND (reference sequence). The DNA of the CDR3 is TGTGCCAGTAACGAGGGACAGCGTATCGTTAGGCCCCAGCATTTT. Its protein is CASNEGQRIVRPQHF.

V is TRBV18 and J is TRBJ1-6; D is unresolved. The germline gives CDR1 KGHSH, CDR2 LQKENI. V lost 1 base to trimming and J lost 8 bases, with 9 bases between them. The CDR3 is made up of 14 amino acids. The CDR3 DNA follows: TGTGCCAGCTCACCACAGAACCGGGATTCACCCCTCCACTTT. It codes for CASSPQNRDSPLHF.

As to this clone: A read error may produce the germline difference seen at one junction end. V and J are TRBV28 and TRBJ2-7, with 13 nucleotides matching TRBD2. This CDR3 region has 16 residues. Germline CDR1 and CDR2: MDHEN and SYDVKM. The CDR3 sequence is CASSSTGTSGVYVQYF. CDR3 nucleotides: TGTGCCAGCAGTTCCACCGGGACTAGCGGGGTTTACGTGCAGTACTTC. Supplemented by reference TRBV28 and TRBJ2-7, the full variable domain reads DVKVTQSSRYLVKRTGEKVFLECVQDMDHENMFWYRQDPGLGLRLIYFSYDVKMKEKGDIPEGYSVSREKKERFSLILESASTNQTSMYLCASSSTGTSGVYVQYFGPGTRLTVT.

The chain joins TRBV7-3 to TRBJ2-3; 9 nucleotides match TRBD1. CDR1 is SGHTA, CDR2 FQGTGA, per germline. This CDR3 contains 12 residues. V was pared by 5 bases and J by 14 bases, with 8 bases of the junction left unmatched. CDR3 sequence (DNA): TGTGCCAGCAGCGCCCCGGGACAGGGTCCGTATTTT. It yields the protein CASSAPGQGPYF.

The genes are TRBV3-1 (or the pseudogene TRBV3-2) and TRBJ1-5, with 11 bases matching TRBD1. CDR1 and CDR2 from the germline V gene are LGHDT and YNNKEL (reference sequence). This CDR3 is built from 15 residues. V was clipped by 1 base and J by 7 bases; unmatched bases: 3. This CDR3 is CASSQAGTGGQPQHF. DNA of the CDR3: TGTGCCAGCAGCCAAGCCGGGACAGGGGGACAGCCCCAGCATTTT.

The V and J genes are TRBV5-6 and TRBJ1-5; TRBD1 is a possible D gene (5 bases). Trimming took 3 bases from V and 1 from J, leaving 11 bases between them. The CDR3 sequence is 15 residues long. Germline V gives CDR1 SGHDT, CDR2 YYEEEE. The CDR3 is CASSSLGGSNQPQHF. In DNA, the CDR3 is TGTGCCAGCAGCTCCCTTGGGGGGAGCAATCAGCCCCAGCATTTT.

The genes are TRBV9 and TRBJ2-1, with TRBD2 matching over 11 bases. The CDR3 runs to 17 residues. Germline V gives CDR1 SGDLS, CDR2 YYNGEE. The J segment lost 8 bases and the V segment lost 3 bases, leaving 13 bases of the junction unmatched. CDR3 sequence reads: CASSAPRSGGGRDEQFF. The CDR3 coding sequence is TGTGCCAGCAGCGCCCCTCGTAGCGGGGGGGGTAGGGATGAGCAGTTCTTC.

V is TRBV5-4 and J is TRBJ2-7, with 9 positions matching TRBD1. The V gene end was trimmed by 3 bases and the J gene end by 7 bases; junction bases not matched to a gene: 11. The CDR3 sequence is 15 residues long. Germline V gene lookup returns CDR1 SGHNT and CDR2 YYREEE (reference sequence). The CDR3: CASSSGQGPWVEQYF. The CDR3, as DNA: TGTGCCAGCAGCTCAGGACAGGGGCCTTGGGTGGAGCAGTACTTC.

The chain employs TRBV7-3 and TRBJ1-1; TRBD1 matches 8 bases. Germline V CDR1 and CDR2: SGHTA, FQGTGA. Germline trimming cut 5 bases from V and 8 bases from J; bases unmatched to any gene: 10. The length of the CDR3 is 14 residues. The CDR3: CASSLLVGQGEAFF. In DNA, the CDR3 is TGTGCCAGCAGCCTTCTCGTCGGACAGGGAGAAGCTTTCTTT.

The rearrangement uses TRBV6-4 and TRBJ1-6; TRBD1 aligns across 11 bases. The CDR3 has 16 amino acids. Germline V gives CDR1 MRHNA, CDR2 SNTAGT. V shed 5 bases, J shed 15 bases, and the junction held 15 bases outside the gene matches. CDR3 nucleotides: TGTGCCAGCAGTCCAGGTCCGGGACAGGGGGTCGGTCGCCTCCACTTT. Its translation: CASSPGPGQGVGRLHF.

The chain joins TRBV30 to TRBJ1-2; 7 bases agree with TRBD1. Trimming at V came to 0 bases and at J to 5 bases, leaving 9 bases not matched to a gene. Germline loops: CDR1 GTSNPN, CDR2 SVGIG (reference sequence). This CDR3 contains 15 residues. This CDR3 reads CAWSVRRGRFYGYTF. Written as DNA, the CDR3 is TGTGCCTGGAGTGTACGAAGGGGGCGCTTTTATGGCTACACCTTC.

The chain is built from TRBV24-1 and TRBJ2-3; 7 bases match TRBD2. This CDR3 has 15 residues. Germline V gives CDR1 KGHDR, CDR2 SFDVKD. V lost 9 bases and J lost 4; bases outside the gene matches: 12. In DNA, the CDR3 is TGTGCCACCGAGTATGGCGGGAGCTCGGCAGATACGCAGTATTTT. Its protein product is CATEYGGSSADTQYF.

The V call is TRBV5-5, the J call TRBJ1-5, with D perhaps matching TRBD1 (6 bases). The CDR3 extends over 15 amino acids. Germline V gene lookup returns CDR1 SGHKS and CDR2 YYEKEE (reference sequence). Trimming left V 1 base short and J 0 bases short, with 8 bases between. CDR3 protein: CASSLTGRSNQPQHF. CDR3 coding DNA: TGTGCCAGCAGCTTGACAGGGCGTAGCAATCAGCCCCAGCATTTT.

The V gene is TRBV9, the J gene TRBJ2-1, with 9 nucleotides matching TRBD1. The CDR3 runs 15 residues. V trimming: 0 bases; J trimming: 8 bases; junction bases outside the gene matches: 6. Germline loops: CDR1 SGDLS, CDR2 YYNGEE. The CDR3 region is CASSVDRDRVDEQFF. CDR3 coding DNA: TGTGCCAGCAGCGTAGACAGGGACAGGGTCGATGAGCAGTTCTTC.